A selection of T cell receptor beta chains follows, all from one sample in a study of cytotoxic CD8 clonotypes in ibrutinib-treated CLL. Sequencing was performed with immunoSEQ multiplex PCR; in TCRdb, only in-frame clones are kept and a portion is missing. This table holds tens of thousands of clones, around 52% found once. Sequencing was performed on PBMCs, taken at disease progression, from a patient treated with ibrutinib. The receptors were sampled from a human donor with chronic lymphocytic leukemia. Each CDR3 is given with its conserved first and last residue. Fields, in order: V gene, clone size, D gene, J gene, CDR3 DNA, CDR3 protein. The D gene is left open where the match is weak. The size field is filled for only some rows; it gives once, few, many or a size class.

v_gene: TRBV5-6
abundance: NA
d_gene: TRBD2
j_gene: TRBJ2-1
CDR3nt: TGTGCCAGCACCGGTAGCGGGAGCTTAAATGAGCAGTTCTTC
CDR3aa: CASTGSGSLNEQFF

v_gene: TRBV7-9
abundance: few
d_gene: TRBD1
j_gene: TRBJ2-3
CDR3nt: TGTGCCAGCAGCTCCCGGGACAGAGCTAGCACAGATACGCAGTATTTT
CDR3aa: CASSSRDRASTDTQYF

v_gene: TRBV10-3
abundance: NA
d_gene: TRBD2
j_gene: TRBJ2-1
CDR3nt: TGTGCCATCAGGCCGACGCCGGGACTAGGGGACAATGAGCAGTTCTTC
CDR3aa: CAIRPTPGLGDNEQFF

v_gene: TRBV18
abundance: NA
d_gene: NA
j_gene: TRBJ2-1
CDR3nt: TGTGCCAGCTCGAAGGAGTGGGAGCTGCAGTTCTTC
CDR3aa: CASSKEWELQFF

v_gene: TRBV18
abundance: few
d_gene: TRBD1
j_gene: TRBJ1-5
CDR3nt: TGTGCCAGCTCACCACCAGGACAGGGTCGCAATCAGCCCCAGCATTTT
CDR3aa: CASSPPGQGRNQPQHF

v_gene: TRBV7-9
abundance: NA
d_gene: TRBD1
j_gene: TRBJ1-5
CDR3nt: TGTGCCAGCAGCCAAGGAAGCACCGGGACAGGTAATCAGCCCCAGCATTTT
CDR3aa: CASSQGSTGTGNQPQHF

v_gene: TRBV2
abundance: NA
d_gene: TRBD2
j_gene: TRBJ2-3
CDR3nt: TGTGCCAGCAGTGTCGACAGACTAGCGGGAGATACGCAGTATTTT
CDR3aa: CASSVDRLAGDTQYF

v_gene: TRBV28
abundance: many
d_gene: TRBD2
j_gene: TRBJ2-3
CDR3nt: TGTGCCAGCAGACCCCCGGGGGGAGATACGCAGTATTTT
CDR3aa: CASRPPGGDTQYF

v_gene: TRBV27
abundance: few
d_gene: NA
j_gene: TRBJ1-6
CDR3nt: TGTGCCAGCAGTTCCTCGCCAGGGTCTAATTCACCCCTCCACTTT
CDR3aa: CASSSSPGSNSPLHF

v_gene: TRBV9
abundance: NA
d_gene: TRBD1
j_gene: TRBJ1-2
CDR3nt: TGTGCCAGCAGCAAAGCGGGACAGAGGATGCGAGGCTACACCTTC
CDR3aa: CASSKAGQRMRGYTF

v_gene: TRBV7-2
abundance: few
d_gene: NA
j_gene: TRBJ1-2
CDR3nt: TGTGCCAGCAGCTTAGGGGTAGGGTATGGCTACACCTTC
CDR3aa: CASSLGVGYGYTF

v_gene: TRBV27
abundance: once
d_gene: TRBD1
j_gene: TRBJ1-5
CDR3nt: TGTGCCAGCAGAACCACAGAAACAGGGGTGAGCAATCAGCCCCAGCATTTT
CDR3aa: CASRTTETGVSNQPQHF

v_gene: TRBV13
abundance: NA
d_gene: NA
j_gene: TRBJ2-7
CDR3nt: TGTGCCAGCAGCTTTGACAGGCGCGAGCAGTACTTC
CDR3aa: CASSFDRREQYF

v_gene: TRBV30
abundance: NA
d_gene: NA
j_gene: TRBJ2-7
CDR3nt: TGTGCCTGGAGTAAATTGGCCTACGAGCAGTACTTC
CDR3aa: CAWSKLAYEQYF

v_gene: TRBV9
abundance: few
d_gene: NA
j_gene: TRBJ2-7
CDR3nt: TGTGCCAGCAGCGTAAGCGGATTCTCCTACGAGCAGTACTTC
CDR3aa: CASSVSGFSYEQYF

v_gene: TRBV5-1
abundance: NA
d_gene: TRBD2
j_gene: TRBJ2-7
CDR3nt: TGCGCCAGCAGCTGGGAGGGCTCCTACGAGCAGTACTTC
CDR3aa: CASSWEGSYEQYF

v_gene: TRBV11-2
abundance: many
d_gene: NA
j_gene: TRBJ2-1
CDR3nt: TGTGCCAGCAGCTCGGGGACGTACAATGAGCAGTTCTTC
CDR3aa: CASSSGTYNEQFF

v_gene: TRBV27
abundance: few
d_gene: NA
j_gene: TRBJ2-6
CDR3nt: TGTGCCAGCAAGGGGGTCTCTGGGGCCAACGTCCTGACTTTC
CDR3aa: CASKGVSGANVLTF

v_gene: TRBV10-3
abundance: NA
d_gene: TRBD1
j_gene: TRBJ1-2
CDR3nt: TGTGCCATTCTTAGGGGGGACAGCCAGATCTTTTTGGGCTACACCTTC
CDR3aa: CAILRGDSQIFLGYTF

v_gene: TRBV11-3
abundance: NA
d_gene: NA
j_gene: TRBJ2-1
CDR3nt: TGTGCCAGCAGCTTAGGGTCTTATAACGATGAGCAGTTCTTC
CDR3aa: CASSLGSYNDEQFF

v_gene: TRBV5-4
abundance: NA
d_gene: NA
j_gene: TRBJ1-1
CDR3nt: TGTGCCAGCAGCCTTTCTCCCAACACTGAAGCTTTCTTT
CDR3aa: CASSLSPNTEAFF

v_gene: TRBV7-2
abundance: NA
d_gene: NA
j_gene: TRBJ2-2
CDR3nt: TGTGCCAGCAGCTTACGTCGCATCGCGAACACCGGGGAGCTGTTTTTT
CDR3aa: CASSLRRIANTGELFF

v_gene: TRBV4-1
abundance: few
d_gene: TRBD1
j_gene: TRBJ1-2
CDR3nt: TGCGCCAGCAGCCAAGATTTAAGGACAGGCTATGGCTACACCTTC
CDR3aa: CASSQDLRTGYGYTF

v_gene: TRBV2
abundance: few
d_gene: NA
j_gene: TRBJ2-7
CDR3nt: TGTGCCAGCATAGGACAGCCCTACGAGCAGTACTTC
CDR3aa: CASIGQPYEQYF

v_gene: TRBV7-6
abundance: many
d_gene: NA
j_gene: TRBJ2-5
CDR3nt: TGTGCCAGCAGCTTTGTGGGGACGGACGAGCGTGAGACCCAGTACTTC
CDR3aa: CASSFVGTDERETQYF

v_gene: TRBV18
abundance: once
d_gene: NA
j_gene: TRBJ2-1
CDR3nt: TGTGCCAGCTCGCGAGACAGGGAGGACTACAATGAGCAGTTCTTC
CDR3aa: CASSRDREDYNEQFF

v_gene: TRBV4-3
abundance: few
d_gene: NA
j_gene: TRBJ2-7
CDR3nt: TGCGCCAGCAGCCAAGATGAAGGTTCCGAGCAGTACTTC
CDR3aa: CASSQDEGSEQYF

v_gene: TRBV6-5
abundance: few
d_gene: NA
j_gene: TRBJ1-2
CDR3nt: TGTGCCAGCAGGACCCCGGGACTAAGCTATGGCTACACCTTC
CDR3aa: CASRTPGLSYGYTF

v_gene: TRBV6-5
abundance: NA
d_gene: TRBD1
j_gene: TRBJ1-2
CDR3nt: TGTGCCAGCAGCGGCGGGACAGATTATGGCTACACCTTC
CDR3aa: CASSGGTDYGYTF

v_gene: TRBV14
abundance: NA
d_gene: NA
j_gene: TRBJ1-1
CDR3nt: TGTGCCAGCAGCCTGAGGGGGACGAATTGGGGCACTGAAGCTTTCTTT
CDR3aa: CASSLRGTNWGTEAFF

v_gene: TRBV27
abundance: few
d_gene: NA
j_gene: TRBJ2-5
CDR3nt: TGTGCCAGCAGTTTGGTTGCCGACTTGGAGACCCAGTACTTC
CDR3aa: CASSLVADLETQYF

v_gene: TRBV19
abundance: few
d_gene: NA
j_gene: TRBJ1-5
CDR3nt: TGTGCCAGTAGTTTACAGATGAATCAGCCCCAGCATTTT
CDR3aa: CASSLQMNQPQHF

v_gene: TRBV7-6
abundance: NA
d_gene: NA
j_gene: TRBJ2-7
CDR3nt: TGTGCCAGCAGCTCTGGCACCTTACCTGACGAGCAGTACTTC
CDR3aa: CASSSGTLPDEQYF